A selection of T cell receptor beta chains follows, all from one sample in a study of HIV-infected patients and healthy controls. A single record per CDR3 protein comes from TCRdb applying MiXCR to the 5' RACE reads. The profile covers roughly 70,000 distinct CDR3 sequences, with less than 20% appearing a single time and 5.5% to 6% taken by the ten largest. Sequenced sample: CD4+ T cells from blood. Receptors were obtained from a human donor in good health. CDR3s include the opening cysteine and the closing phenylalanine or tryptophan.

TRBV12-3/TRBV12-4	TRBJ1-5	CASSFLSNQPQHF
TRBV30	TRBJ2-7	CAWRGYQSYEQYF
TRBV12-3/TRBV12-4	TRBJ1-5	CASSSVVNQPQHF
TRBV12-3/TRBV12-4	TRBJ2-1	CASSSYEESGGLFF
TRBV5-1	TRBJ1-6	CASSLEQGDSPLHF
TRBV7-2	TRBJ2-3	CASSPTLLAARTDTQYF
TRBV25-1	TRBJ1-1	CASRTGTNTEAFF
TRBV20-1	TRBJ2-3	CSAPSGRLAGGADTQYF
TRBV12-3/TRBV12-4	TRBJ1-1	CASSPQRGNTEAFF
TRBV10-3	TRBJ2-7	CAISESWGDRGPSYEQYF
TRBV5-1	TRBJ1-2	CASRTGSDSNYGYTF
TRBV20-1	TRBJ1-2	CSASDRGRRGYTF
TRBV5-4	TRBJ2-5	CASSSGAVQETQYF
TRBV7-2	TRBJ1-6	CASRTGVGNSPLHF
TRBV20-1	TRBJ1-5	CSARGPASNQPQHF
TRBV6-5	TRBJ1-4	CASRQGHGEKLFF
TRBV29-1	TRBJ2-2	CSVVRARTGELFF
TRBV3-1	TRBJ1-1	CASGLEGSAFF
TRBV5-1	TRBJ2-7	CASSLARVPSYEQYF